This TCR beta chain was identified during a study of T cell repertoires in ileal Crohn's disease. As for the study in general: At surgery, less than 45% of patients smoked, with median disease duration roughly 8.3 years.

Germline CDR1 and CDR2: SGHNT and YENEEA. The V gene end was trimmed by 0 bases and the J gene end by 6 bases; junction bases not matched to a gene: 14. This CDR3 has 18 amino acids. Time point denoted: neoterminal ileum biopsy at postoperative endoscopy, about 6 months after surgery. Eligibility required adulthood, ileal or ileocolonic Crohn's disease and indicated ileocolonic resection. Study findings and constraints: Mucosal expansions were suggested to be mainly CD8 T cells. Clonal expansions were more frequent in active smokers than non-smokers at surgery.

TCRdb's copy holds only in-frame clones and misses some; the assay was immunoSEQ multiplex PCR. The profile shows about 62,000 clones, approximately 88% of them singletons. For this clone: Its antigen is not identified.

This sequence was found in an adult with Crohn's disease. Sequenced input: ileal tissue. The chain carries TRBV11-3 and TRBJ2-7, with 10 bases aligning to TRBD2. DNA of the CDR3: TGTGCCAGCAGCTTAGAAGGGTACGGGCTAGGGACTAGCGTCGAGCAGTACTTC. Protein sequence: CASSLEGYGLGTSVEQYF.